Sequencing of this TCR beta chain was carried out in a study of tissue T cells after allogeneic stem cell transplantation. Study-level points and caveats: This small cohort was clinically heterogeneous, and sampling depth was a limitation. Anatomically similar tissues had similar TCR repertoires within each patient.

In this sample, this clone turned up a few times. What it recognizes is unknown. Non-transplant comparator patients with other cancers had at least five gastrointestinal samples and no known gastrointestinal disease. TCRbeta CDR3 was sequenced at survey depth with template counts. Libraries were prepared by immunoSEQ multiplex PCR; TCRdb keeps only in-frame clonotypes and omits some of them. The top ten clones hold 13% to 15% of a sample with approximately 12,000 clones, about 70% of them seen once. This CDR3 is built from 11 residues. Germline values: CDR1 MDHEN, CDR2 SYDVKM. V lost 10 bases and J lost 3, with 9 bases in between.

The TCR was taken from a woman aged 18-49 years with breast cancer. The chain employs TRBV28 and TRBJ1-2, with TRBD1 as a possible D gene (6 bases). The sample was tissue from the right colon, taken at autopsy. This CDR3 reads CATSGDYGYTF. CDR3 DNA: TGTGCCACATCAGGGGACTATGGCTACACCTTC.